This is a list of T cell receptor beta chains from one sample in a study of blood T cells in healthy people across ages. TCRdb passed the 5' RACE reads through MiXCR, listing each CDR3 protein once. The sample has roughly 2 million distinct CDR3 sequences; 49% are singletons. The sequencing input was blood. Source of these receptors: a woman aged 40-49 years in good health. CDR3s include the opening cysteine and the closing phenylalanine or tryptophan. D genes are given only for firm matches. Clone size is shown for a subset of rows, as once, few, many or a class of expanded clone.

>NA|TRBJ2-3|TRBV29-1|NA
TGCAGCGTTCCCCGGGCGAAAGGCACAGATACGCAGTATTTT
CSVPRAKGTDTQYF
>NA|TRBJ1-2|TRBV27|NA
TGTGCCAGCAGTGCAGGAGGGGCAGACTATGGCTACACCTTC
CASSAGGADYGYTF
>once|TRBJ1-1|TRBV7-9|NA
TGTGCCAGCAGCCCCTCCGGGCAGAGGAACACTGAAGCTTTCTTT
CASSPSGQRNTEAFF
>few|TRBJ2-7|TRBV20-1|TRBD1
TGCAGTGCTAGAGATTTCGGGGGACAGGTCCCCGGTGAGCAGTACTTC
CSARDFGGQVPGEQYF
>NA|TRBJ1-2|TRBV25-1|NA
TGTGCCAGCAGTGAACGGGGGGCAGATAACTATGGCTACACCTTC
CASSERGADNYGYTF
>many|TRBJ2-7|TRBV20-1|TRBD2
TGCAGTGCTAGAAGCGGGAGCTCCTACGAGCAGTACTTC
CSARSGSSYEQYF
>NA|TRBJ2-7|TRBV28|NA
TGTGCCAGCAGACCACGCAGGGTTGGGTACGAGCAGTACTTC
CASRPRRVGYEQYF
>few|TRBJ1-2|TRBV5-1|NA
TGCGCCAGCAGCTTGACTTCCGGCCAACTGATGTCAGGCTACACCTTC
CASSLTSGQLMSGYTF
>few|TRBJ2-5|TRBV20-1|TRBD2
TGCAGTGCTAGACATAGACTAGCTGAGACCCAGTACTTC
CSARHRLAETQYF
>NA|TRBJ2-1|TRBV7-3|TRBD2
TGTGCCAGCGCCCCGGGCGGGGGGGCCTACAATAAGCAGTTCTTC
CASAPGGGAYNKQFF
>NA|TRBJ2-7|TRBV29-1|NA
TGCAGCGTGGAAAGGATGTTAGCGTGCTCCTACGAGCAGTACTTC
CSVERMLACSYEQYF
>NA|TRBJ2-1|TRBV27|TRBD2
TGTGCCAGTGGTGGCGGGGGGGCTGGGAGCTCCTACAATGAGCAGTTCTTC
CASGGGGAGSSYNEQFF
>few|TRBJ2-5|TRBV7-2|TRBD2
TGTGCCAGCAGCTCCACTCTAGCGGGGGGTCGCGAGACCCAGTACTTC
CASSSTLAGGRETQYF
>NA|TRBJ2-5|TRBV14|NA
TGTGCCAGCAGCCAAGAGCTGTACACGGGAGCCCAGTACTTC
CASSQELYTGAQYF
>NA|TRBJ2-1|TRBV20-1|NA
TGCAGTACCACTCCAGAAAACAATGAGCAGTTCTTC
CSTTPENNEQFF
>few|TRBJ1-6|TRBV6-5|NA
TGTGCCAGCAGTTACGAGGCAGCGGCTGATAATTCACCCCTCCACTTT
CASSYEAAADNSPLHF
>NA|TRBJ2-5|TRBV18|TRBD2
TGTGCCAGCAGCCGTAGCGGGGGCCATCAAGAGACCCAGTACTTC
CASSRSGGHQETQYF
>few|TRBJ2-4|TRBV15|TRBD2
TGTGCCACCAGCAGAGGGGGGGGATTCGACAAAAACATTCAGTACTTC
CATSRGGGFDKNIQYF
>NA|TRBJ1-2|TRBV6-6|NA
TGTGCCGGCAGCCCAGGCTACTATGGCTACACCTTC
CAGSPGYYGYTF
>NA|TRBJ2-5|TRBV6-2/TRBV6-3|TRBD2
TGTGCCAGCAGGCGAAGCGGGGGCCTAGAGACCCAGTACTTC
CASRRSGGLETQYF
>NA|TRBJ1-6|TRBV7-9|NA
TGTGCCAGCAGCTTACACAAGGCCACGAACTGGAATTTACCCCTCCACTTT
CASSLHKATNWNLPLHF
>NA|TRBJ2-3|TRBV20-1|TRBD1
TGCAGTGCTCCGTACAACAGGGGGCTCCCATCCACAGATACGCAGTATTTT
CSAPYNRGLPSTDTQYF
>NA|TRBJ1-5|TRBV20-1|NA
TGCAGTGCTAGAGAGCGGCGGCCGCCCCAGCATTTT
CSARERRPPQHF
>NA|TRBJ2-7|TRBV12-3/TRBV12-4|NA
TGTGCCAGCAGTTTCCGATCAGGGACCGAGCAGTACTTC
CASSFRSGTEQYF
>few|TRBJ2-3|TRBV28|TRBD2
TGTGCCAGCAGCTCCTACATCCGGACTAGCGGGGGGGGTGAAGATACGCAGTATTTT
CASSSYIRTSGGGEDTQYF
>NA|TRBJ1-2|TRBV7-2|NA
TGTGCCAGCAGCTTAGATTTGGTTCGTGGCTACACCTTC
CASSLDLVRGYTF
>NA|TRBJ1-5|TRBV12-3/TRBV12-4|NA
TGTGCCAGCAGTTTAGCGGCGGACAATCAGCCCCAGCATTTT
CASSLAADNQPQHF
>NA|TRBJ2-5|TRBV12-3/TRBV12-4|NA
TGTGCCAGCAGTTTTCGACGGGGGAGGCAAGAGACCCAGTACTTC
CASSFRRGRQETQYF
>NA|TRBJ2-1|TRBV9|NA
TGTGCCAGCAGCGTAGGAATCTGGAATGAGCAGTTCTTC
CASSVGIWNEQFF
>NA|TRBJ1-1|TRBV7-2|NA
TGTGCCAGCAGTCGCACACAGGGAACTGAAGCTTTCTTT
CASSRTQGTEAFF
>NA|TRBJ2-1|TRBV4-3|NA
TGCGCCAGCAGCCTACTTCTAGGCGGGGCGCCGAACAATGAGCAGTTCTTC
CASSLLLGGAPNNEQFF
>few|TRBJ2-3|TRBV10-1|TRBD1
TGCGCCAGCAGGGACAGGGACACAGATACGCAGTATTTT
CASRDRDTDTQYF
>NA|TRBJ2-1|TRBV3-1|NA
TGTGCCAGCAGCCAAGGGGCGGGGCGATCCAATGAGCAGTTCTTC
CASSQGAGRSNEQFF
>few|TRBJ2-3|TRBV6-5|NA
TGTGCCAGCAGCTATGGTCCTGGCACAGATACGCAGTATTTT
CASSYGPGTDTQYF
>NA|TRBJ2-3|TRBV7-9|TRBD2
TGTGCCAGCAGCACGAGGAGCGGGGGCACAGATACGCAGTATTTT
CASSTRSGGTDTQYF
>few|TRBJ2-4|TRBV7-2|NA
TGTGCCAGCAGCTTATACAGGGAGGCAAACATTCAGTACTTC
CASSLYREANIQYF
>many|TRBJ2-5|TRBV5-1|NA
TGCGCCAGCAGCGGTGTGGAGACCCAGTACTTC
CASSGVETQYF